These T cell receptor beta chains were read from a single sample in a study of blood T cell repertoires in COVID-19. Produced via immunoSEQ multiplex PCR; TCRdb's table is partial and in-frame only. Found here are just over 250,000 clones, about nine tenths of them singletons; the top ten hold less than 5%. Material: peripheral blood. The source is a man aged 60 to 75 who had recovered from COVID-19. CDR3s include the opening cysteine and the closing phenylalanine or tryptophan. The order of the fields is clone size, J gene, D gene, V gene, CDR3 DNA, CDR3 protein. The D gene is left open where the match is weak. For some rows the clone size is stated as once, few or many, or as a class when expanded; others skip it.

clone size: .
J gene: TRBJ1-5
D gene: TRBD1
V gene: TRBV20-1
CDR3 DNA: TGCAGTGCTAGTGTAGGGGGCAATAATCAGCCCCAGCATTTT
CDR3 protein: CSASVGGNNQPQHF

clone size: .
J gene: TRBJ1-1
D gene: .
V gene: TRBV7-9
CDR3 DNA: TGTGCCAGCAGCTTAGGGCGGACAAGGAACACTGAAGCTTTCTTT
CDR3 protein: CASSLGRTRNTEAFF

clone size: .
J gene: TRBJ2-5
D gene: TRBD2
V gene: TRBV9
CDR3 DNA: TGTGCCAGCAGCTATCGGACTAGCGGGGAAAAAGAGACCCAGTACTTC
CDR3 protein: CASSYRTSGEKETQYF

clone size: once
J gene: TRBJ1-2
D gene: TRBD1
V gene: TRBV12-3/TRBV12-4
CDR3 DNA: TGTGCCAGCAGCCAGGACAGGGTCTATGGCTACACCTTC
CDR3 protein: CASSQDRVYGYTF

clone size: .
J gene: TRBJ2-7
D gene: .
V gene: TRBV5-4
CDR3 DNA: TGTGCCAGCAGCTTGGCCCCCACGGCTAGAGACGAGCAGTACTTC
CDR3 protein: CASSLAPTARDEQYF

clone size: once
J gene: TRBJ2-3
D gene: TRBD2
V gene: TRBV10-3
CDR3 DNA: TGTGCCATCAGTGACGGCGGGGGGACAGATACGCAGTATTTT
CDR3 protein: CAISDGGGTDTQYF

clone size: .
J gene: TRBJ1-5
D gene: .
V gene: TRBV6-1
CDR3 DNA: TGTGCCAGCAGTGAAGCCGGGGGGGACTATCAGCCCCAGCATTTT
CDR3 protein: CASSEAGGDYQPQHF

clone size: .
J gene: TRBJ2-3
D gene: TRBD1
V gene: TRBV6-5
CDR3 DNA: TGTGCCAGCAGTTATTGGGACAGGGGTCCCAGGAGTATAAGGTATTTT
CDR3 protein: CASSYWDRGPRSIRYF

clone size: .
J gene: TRBJ1-2
D gene: TRBD1
V gene: TRBV6-6
CDR3 DNA: TGTGCCAGCAGGACGACAGGGGATCTGGATGGCTACACCTTC
CDR3 protein: CASRTTGDLDGYTF

clone size: .
J gene: TRBJ1-3
D gene: .
V gene: TRBV21-1
CDR3 DNA: TGTGCCAGCAGCGAGAGACAGGGGACCGGAAACACCATATATTTT
CDR3 protein: CASSERQGTGNTIYF

clone size: .
J gene: TRBJ1-2
D gene: .
V gene: TRBV6-5
CDR3 DNA: TGTGCCAGCAGTTACTCGGGGGGTTGGTATGGCTACACCTTC
CDR3 protein: CASSYSGGWYGYTF

clone size: .
J gene: TRBJ1-1
D gene: TRBD1
V gene: TRBV7-2
CDR3 DNA: TGTGCCAGCAGCTTGAAAGACAGGGGTGATGAAGCTTTCTTT
CDR3 protein: CASSLKDRGDEAFF

clone size: .
J gene: TRBJ2-5
D gene: .
V gene: TRBV2
CDR3 DNA: TGTGCCAGCAGTAGGCGGGCGGAGACCCAGTACTTC
CDR3 protein: CASSRRAETQYF

clone size: .
J gene: TRBJ2-3
D gene: TRBD2
V gene: TRBV6-5
CDR3 DNA: TGTGCCAGCAGGCCGGGACTAGCAAGAGATACGCAGTATTTT
CDR3 protein: CASRPGLARDTQYF

clone size: .
J gene: TRBJ1-1
D gene: TRBD1
V gene: TRBV24-1
CDR3 DNA: TGTGCCACCAGAGGACAGGGGGCATCCCGAAGAGACACTGAAGCTTTCTTT
CDR3 protein: CATRGQGASRRDTEAFF

clone size: .
J gene: TRBJ2-7
D gene: TRBD2
V gene: TRBV7-8
CDR3 DNA: TGTGCCAGCAGCTTTGATGCGGGGGAGTACGAGCAGTACTTC
CDR3 protein: CASSFDAGEYEQYF

clone size: .
J gene: TRBJ1-1
D gene: TRBD1
V gene: TRBV10-3
CDR3 DNA: TGTGCCATCAGTAAGGACAGGGCGATCATTGAAGCTTTCTTT
CDR3 protein: CAISKDRAIIEAFF

clone size: .
J gene: TRBJ2-7
D gene: TRBD2
V gene: TRBV5-6
CDR3 DNA: TGTGCCAGCAGCTTGCCCGGGGGGGCCTGGTACGAGCAGTACTTC
CDR3 protein: CASSLPGGAWYEQYF

clone size: .
J gene: TRBJ2-3
D gene: TRBD2
V gene: TRBV3-1/TRBV3-2
CDR3 DNA: TGTGCCAGCAGCCAAAGACTAGCGGGGGCAAACACAGATACGCAGTATTTT
CDR3 protein: CASSQRLAGANTDTQYF

clone size: .
J gene: TRBJ1-2
D gene: TRBD1
V gene: TRBV30
CDR3 DNA: TGTGCCTGGACTTCGGACAGGGCGTATGGCTACACCTTC
CDR3 protein: CAWTSDRAYGYTF

clone size: .
J gene: TRBJ2-2
D gene: .
V gene: TRBV7-9
CDR3 DNA: TGTGCCAGCAGCTTAGAAACTAGAACCGGGGAGCTGTTTTTT
CDR3 protein: CASSLETRTGELFF

clone size: once
J gene: TRBJ2-1
D gene: TRBD1
V gene: TRBV11-2
CDR3 DNA: TGTGCCAGCAGCTCTGAACGACAGGGTTTATTGAATGAGCAGTTCTTC
CDR3 protein: CASSSERQGLLNEQFF

clone size: .
J gene: TRBJ2-1
D gene: TRBD1
V gene: TRBV11-3
CDR3 DNA: TGTGCCAGCGGGGACAGGTACAATGAGCAGTTCTTC
CDR3 protein: CASGDRYNEQFF

clone size: few
J gene: TRBJ2-2
D gene: .
V gene: TRBV29-1
CDR3 DNA: TGCAGCGTTGTATTGGGGAGAGGCACCGGGGAGCTGTTTTTT
CDR3 protein: CSVVLGRGTGELFF

clone size: .
J gene: TRBJ2-1
D gene: .
V gene: TRBV5-1
CDR3 DNA: TGCGCCAGCAGCTTCCCGACTATCAATGAGCAGTTCTTC
CDR3 protein: CASSFPTINEQFF

clone size: .
J gene: TRBJ2-5
D gene: .
V gene: TRBV5-4
CDR3 DNA: TGTGCCAGCAGCTTGTCGGCGGGCAATGGTGGCCAGTACTTC
CDR3 protein: CASSLSAGNGGQYF

clone size: few
J gene: TRBJ2-7
D gene: TRBD1
V gene: TRBV25-1
CDR3 DNA: TGTGCCAGCACAGGACAGGGGGCCATCGAGCAGTACTTC
CDR3 protein: CASTGQGAIEQYF